Presented here are 2 T cell receptor beta chains from one specimen sequenced in a study of blood T cells in healthy people across ages. For the second PCR, which ran for 7 to 11 cycles, a sample-barcoded 5' primer and a J-beta primer mix were used. TCRdb reprocessed the 5' RACE reads with MiXCR, giving one entry per CDR3 protein. The sample gives about 1.6 million distinct CDR3 sequences, almost 35% of which show up once; about 11% is in the top ten. Source material: blood. The receptors come from a woman aged 25 to 39 in good health.

This chain joins TRBV3-1 and TRBJ1-2; weak D call: TRBD1 (6 bases). CDR1 and CDR2 from the germline V gene are LGHDT and YNNKEL (reference sequence). The CDR3 covers 14 residues. Trimming removed 2 bases from V and 8 bases from J, with 15 bases in between. DNA of the CDR3: TGTGCCAGCAGCCAACCCAGGGGCAAAGGAGGCTACACCTTC. Its translation is CASSQPRGKGGYTF.

The chain carries TRBV3-1 and TRBJ2-5, with 7 bases that match TRBD1. J was trimmed by 3 bases and V by 1 base; bases with no gene match: 5. The CDR3 length is 15 residues. The germline CDR1 and CDR2 sequences are LGHDT and YNNKEL (reference sequence). CDR3: CASSQAHTGEETQYF. DNA of the CDR3: TGTGCCAGCAGCCAAGCCCATACAGGGGAAGAGACCCAGTACTTC.